These 9 T cell receptor beta chains came from one sample sequenced in a study of T-cell memory formation after mild COVID-19. TCRdb analysed the 5' RACE reads with MiXCR anew, one entry per CDR3 protein. The table has about 290,000 distinct CDR3 sequences, approximately 16% seen once; the top ten hold 22%. Sequenced input: PBMCs or a T cell subset sorted from them (not recorded which). Source of these receptors: a man younger than 35 who had mild COVID-19 (a few samples of this study predate the infection). Cell type and time point are not known.

The chain uses TRBV11-2 and TRBJ2-2, with D perhaps matching TRBD2 (5 bases). The CDR3 extends over 14 amino acids. V was cut by 4 bases and J by 4 bases, with 10 bases left in between. The germline gives CDR1 SGHAT, CDR2 FQNNGV. The CDR3 is CASSSFRGTGELFF. CDR3 coding DNA: TGTGCCAGCAGCTCCTTTCGGGGCACCGGGGAGCTGTTTTTT.

The chain employs TRBV7-2 and TRBJ2-3, with D possibly being TRBD2 (7 bases). The V gene lost 1 base and the J gene lost 1 base, with 15 bases spanning the gap. This CDR3 is built from 17 residues. Per the germline V gene, CDR1 is SGHTA and CDR2 is FQGNSA. The CDR3 nucleotides read TGTGCCAGCAGCTTAGGATTCGGGGGGCGCCGCACAGATACGCAGTATTTT. This encodes CASSLGFGGRRTDTQYF.

This clonotype turned up a few times. The V gene is TRBV24-1, the J gene TRBJ2-7, with unresolved D. The CDR3 covers 15 residues. Germline CDR1 reads KGHDR; CDR2 reads SFDVKD. V lost 0 bases and J 2 bases, leaving 10 bases between the germline ends. The CDR3 sequence is CATSDLAHSPYEQYF. In DNA, the CDR3 is TGTGCCACCAGTGATTTGGCCCATAGCCCCTACGAGCAGTACTTC.

The chain is built from TRBV7-2 and TRBJ1-3; 7 nucleotides align to TRBD1. The CDR3 covers 14 residues. Germline V gene lookup returns CDR1 SGHTA and CDR2 FQGNSA. V lost 4 bases to trimming and J lost 7 bases; unmatched junction nucleotides: 7. CDR3 in amino acids: CASSSHRGENTIYF. In nucleotides, the CDR3 is TGTGCCAGCAGCTCCCACAGGGGTGAGAACACCATATATTTT. The variable domain in full, completed from reference TRBV7-2 and TRBJ1-3, reads GAGVSQSPSNKVTEKGKDVELRCDPISGHTALYWYRQSLGQGLEFLIYFQGNSAPDKSGLPSDRFSAERTGGSVSTLTIQRTQQEDSAVYLCASSSHRGENTIYFGEGSWLTVV.

The chain has TRBV6-2 or TRBV6-3 and TRBJ1-1; unclear D gene. Germline values: CDR1 MNHEY, CDR2 SVGEGT. The CDR3 extends over 13 amino acids. The V end lost 6 bases, the J end lost 11 bases, and 19 bases lay between the germline ends. The CDR3 bases are TGTGCCAGCAGCCTCCCCGGTTGGATCGGGGCTTTCTTT. Its translation: CASSLPGWIGAFF.

This chain uses TRBV24-1 with TRBJ2-1, with TRBD2 identical over 7 bases. Trimming took 2 bases from V and 4 from J; bases not matched to a gene: 7. CDR3 length equals 16 residues. Germline loops: CDR1 KGHDR, CDR2 SFDVKD. The CDR3 is CATSDSYSGGYNEQFF. CDR3 DNA sequence: TGTGCCACCAGTGATTCATATTCGGGGGGATACAATGAGCAGTTCTTC.

As DNA, the CDR3 is TGTGCCAGCAGTTTATTCGGCCAGGACCTTAGCAATCAGCCCCAGCATTTT. Translated, it gives CASSLFGQDLSNQPQHF. This rearrangement joins TRBV28 to TRBJ1-5; no reliable D call. Trimming left V 1 base short and J 0 bases short, with 13 bases between. Germline values: CDR1 MDHEN, CDR2 SYDVKM. The CDR3 has 17 residues.

The table lists this clonotype with a few counts. J is TRBJ2-2 and V is TRBV25-1; TRBD1 matches at 7 bases. The germline V gene has CDR1 MGHDK and CDR2 SYGVNS. The CDR3 runs 17 residues. With 6 bases clipped from V and 4 bases from J, the junction kept 14 bases outside the gene matches. In DNA form, the CDR3 reads TGTGCCAGCAGCCCCCTAAAGACAGGGCTCCGCACCGGGGAGCTGTTTTTT. It yields the protein CASSPLKTGLRTGELFF. Looking up the rest from reference TRBV25-1 and TRBJ2-2 gives the full variable domain: EADIYQTPRYLVIGTGKKITLECSQTMGHDKMYWYQQDPGMELHLIHYSYGVNSTEKGDLSSESTVSRIRTEHFPLTLESARPSHTSQYLCASSPLKTGLRTGELFFGEGSRLTVL.

This clonotype was picked up a small number of times. In DNA form, the CDR3 reads TGTGCCAGCAGTAGGACAGCGTTCTACTCTGGGGCCAACGTCCTGACTTTC. It specifies CASSRTAFYSGANVLTF. This chain links TRBV6-5 with TRBJ2-6, with D perhaps TRBD1 (6 bases). The CDR3 length is 17 residues. Germline CDR1 is MNHEY and CDR2 is SVGAGI. V was shortened by 5 bases and J by 0 bases, with 14 bases between the two germline ends.